A selection of T cell receptor beta chains follows, all from one sample in a study of shared clonotypes between healthy human individuals. Repertoires were generated with immunoSEQ multiplex PCR, while TCRdb's copy carries only in-frame clones and drops some. The profile shows roughly 1,100,000 clones, around 74% of them singletons. Sequencing was performed on memory CD4+ T cells sorted from blood. The origin of the receptors is a man between 18 and 35 years old in good health. Both conserved end residues are part of each CDR3. Fields, in order: J gene, clone size, D gene, V gene, CDR3 protein, CDR3 DNA. The D gene is left open where the match is weak. Clone size is stated in some rows and not others, as once, few, many or a class when expanded.

TRBJ1-5,-,-,TRBV10-3,CAISDSQADSNQPQHF,TGTGCCATCAGTGACTCACAGGCGGATAGCAATCAGCCCCAGCATTTT
TRBJ2-1,many,TRBD1,TRBV5-1,CASSLGQGGNEQFF,TGCGCCAGCAGCTTGGGACAGGGCGGCAATGAGCAGTTCTTC
TRBJ1-1,-,TRBD1,TRBV9,CASSAWTGGSTEAFF,TGTGCCAGCAGCGCCTGGACAGGGGGGAGCACTGAAGCTTTCTTT
TRBJ2-7,-,-,TRBV6-1,CASVGGTQPYEQYF,TGTGCCAGCGTCGGAGGGACGCAACCCTACGAGCAGTACTTC
TRBJ2-7,-,-,TRBV7-2,CASSRDLVSHEQYF,TGTGCCAGCAGCCGGGACCTAGTCTCCCACGAGCAGTACTTC
TRBJ2-2,-,TRBD2,TRBV5-4,CASSSFPGLAGAGELFF,TGTGCCAGCAGCAGCTTCCCGGGACTAGCGGGAGCCGGGGAGCTGTTTTTT
TRBJ2-3,-,-,TRBV7-6,CASSFMTDTQYF,TGTGCCAGCAGCTTCATGACAGATACGCAGTATTTT
TRBJ2-7,-,TRBD2,TRBV19,CASSLAGGPREQYF,TGTGCCAGTAGCCTAGCGGGAGGGCCTCGGGAGCAGTACTTC
TRBJ1-2,-,-,TRBV6-6,CASSNAPPGDYGYTF,TGTGCCAGCAGCAACGCCCCTCCGGGGGACTATGGCTACACCTTC
TRBJ2-3,-,-,TRBV4-3,CASSQVLNSRTDTQYF,TGCGCCAGCAGCCAAGTCCTAAACAGCCGCACAGATACGCAGTATTTT
TRBJ1-1,-,TRBD1,TRBV19,CASSLRTGGEAFF,TGTGCCAGTAGTTTACGGACAGGCGGTGAAGCTTTCTTT
TRBJ1-6,few,-,TRBV18,CASSPIGGGRSPLHF,TGTGCCAGCTCACCAATAGGGGGGGGAAGATCACCCCTCCACTTT
TRBJ2-3,once,TRBD1,TRBV9,CASSVGGTGIGTDTQYF,TGTGCCAGCAGCGTAGGCGGGACAGGGATCGGCACAGATACGCAGTATTTT
TRBJ2-5,-,TRBD2,TRBV7-9,CASSSGLAGVQTQYF,TGTGCCAGCAGCTCTGGACTAGCGGGGGTGCAGACCCAGTACTTC
TRBJ1-5,-,-,TRBV6-1,CASDGRQSDNQPQHF,TGTGCCAGCGATGGAAGACAGAGCGACAATCAGCCCCAGCATTTT
TRBJ2-5,once,TRBD2,TRBV11-2,CASTKGTSVETQYF,TGTGCCAGCACCAAGGGGACTAGCGTGGAGACCCAGTACTTC
TRBJ2-1,-,-,TRBV7-9,CASSAPGGSVEQFF,TGTGCCAGCAGCGCACCTGGGGGCTCCGTAGAGCAGTTCTTC
TRBJ1-5,-,-,TRBV6-5,CASTPGRGLNQPQHF,TGTGCCAGCACTCCGGGAAGGGGACTCAATCAGCCCCAGCATTTT
TRBJ2-7,once,-,TRBV7-2,CASSLARGGGKNF,TGTGCCAGCAGCTTAGCGAGAGGAGGGGGAAAGAACTTC
TRBJ1-4,-,TRBD1,TRBV7-9,CASSLTGGNGNEKLFF,TGTGCCAGCAGTTTGACAGGGGGCAATGGTAATGAAAAACTGTTTTTT
TRBJ1-1,-,TRBD1,TRBV28,CASSLLQGEAEAFF,TGTGCCAGCAGTTTATTACAGGGGGAGGCTGAAGCTTTCTTT
TRBJ2-3,-,-,TRBV5-1,CASSLRTADTQYF,TGCGCCAGCAGCCTGAGGACAGCAGATACGCAGTATTTT
TRBJ2-1,-,-,TRBV9,CASSSPYNEQFF,TGTGCCAGCAGCTCCCCGTACAATGAGCAGTTCTTC
TRBJ2-7,-,TRBD2,TRBV6-1,CASSGTSGGSYF,TGTGCCAGCAGTGGGACTAGCGGGGGATCGTACTTC
TRBJ2-3,-,-,TRBV25-1,CASSEGGSVVTVTDTQYF,TGTGCCAGCAGTGAAGGGGGAAGTGTAGTTACCGTCACAGATACGCAGTATTTT
TRBJ1-3,-,-,TRBV10-3,CAISSTGLSGNTIYF,TGTGCCATCAGTTCCACAGGGCTCTCTGGAAACACCATATATTTT
TRBJ2-1,few,-,TRBV18,CASSPRDPRASSYNEQFF,TGTGCCAGCTCACCCCGTGACCCCAGGGCCAGCTCCTACAATGAGCAGTTCTTC
TRBJ2-7,-,-,TRBV5-8,CASSLARLALTYEQYF,TGTGCCAGCAGCTTGGCCCGCCTAGCGCTAACCTACGAGCAGTACTTC
TRBJ2-5,few,TRBD2,TRBV4-1,CASSPMGSGRDQETQYF,TGCGCCAGCAGCCCTATGGGTAGCGGGAGGGACCAAGAGACCCAGTACTTC
TRBJ1-5,-,TRBD1,TRBV19,CASSRGQGGSNQPQHF,TGTGCCAGTAGCCGCGGGCAGGGGGGTAGCAATCAGCCCCAGCATTTT
TRBJ2-1,once,TRBD2,TRBV4-1,CASSQAGLAGDTLRDEQFF,TGCGCCAGCAGCCAAGCGGGGCTAGCGGGAGACACCCTCCGGGATGAGCAGTTCTTC
TRBJ1-5,-,TRBD1,TRBV6-1,CASRGTGSSNQPQHF,TGTGCCAGCAGAGGGACAGGGTCAAGCAATCAGCCCCAGCATTTT
TRBJ2-7,few,TRBD1,TRBV25-1,CASRGQGDYEQYF,TGTGCCAGCAGAGGACAGGGCGACTACGAGCAGTACTTC
TRBJ1-1,-,-,TRBV28,CASSSGPRFTEAFF,TGTGCCAGCAGCTCGGGCCCTAGGTTCACTGAAGCTTTCTTT
TRBJ1-2,-,-,TRBV10-3,CAISRVNYGYTF,TGTGCCATCAGCAGGGTGAACTATGGCTACACCTTC
TRBJ2-7,-,TRBD2,TRBV7-9,CASRRREGWYEQYF,TGTGCCAGCAGACGAAGGGAGGGATGGTACGAGCAGTACTTC
TRBJ1-1,-,TRBD1,TRBV28,CASSSHDRGRLAFF,TGTGCCAGCAGTTCGCACGACAGGGGGCGCTTAGCTTTCTTT
TRBJ2-1,-,TRBD2,TRBV4-1,CASSQGLAGVYNEQFF,TGCGCCAGCAGCCAAGGACTAGCGGGAGTCTACAATGAGCAGTTCTTC
TRBJ2-1,-,TRBD1,TRBV6-1,CASRAPGTAYNEQFF,TGTGCCAGCAGGGCCCCCGGGACAGCCTACAATGAGCAGTTCTTC
TRBJ2-2,-,-,TRBV5-1,CASSLAPIGNTGELFF,TGCGCCAGCAGCTTGGCCCCCATCGGAAACACCGGGGAGCTGTTTTTT
TRBJ2-3,-,TRBD1,TRBV30,CAWDPGQGSHTQYF,TGTGCCTGGGATCCGGGACAGGGGTCGCATACGCAGTATTTT
TRBJ1-2,once,TRBD1,TRBV5-1,CASSPGTANGYTF,TGCGCCAGCAGCCCCGGGACAGCCAATGGCTACACCTTC
TRBJ1-6,-,-,TRBV10-3,CAIRGESGSSYNSPLHF,TGTGCCATCAGGGGGGAAAGCGGGAGCTCCTATAATTCACCCCTCCACTTT
TRBJ2-7,-,TRBD2,TRBV7-2,CASSLRLIRAGEAYEQYF,TGTGCCAGCAGCTTACGACTTATTAGAGCGGGAGAGGCCTACGAGCAGTACTTC
TRBJ1-6,-,-,TRBV7-6,CASSLGGEAYNSPLHF,TGTGCCAGCAGCTTAGGCGGGGAGGCATATAATTCACCCCTCCACTTT
TRBJ2-5,-,TRBD1,TRBV29-1,CSVARDSGKETQYF,TGCAGCGTAGCCCGGGACAGCGGAAAAGAGACCCAGTACTTC
TRBJ1-5,-,TRBD1,TRBV5-4,CASSLAGTGNQPQHF,TGTGCCAGCAGCTTGGCCGGGACAGGGAATCAGCCCCAGCATTTT
TRBJ2-2,-,-,TRBV18,CASSPLNTGELFF,TGTGCCAGCTCGCCGCTAAACACCGGGGAGCTGTTTTTT
TRBJ1-2,-,-,TRBV4-1,CASSQSAAINYGYTF,TGCGCCAGCAGCCAAAGTGCAGCGATAAACTATGGCTACACCTTC
TRBJ1-2,-,-,TRBV6-5,CASSNSGTVYGYTF,TGTGCCAGCAGCAATTCCGGGACGGTCTATGGCTACACCTTC
TRBJ1-4,-,-,TRBV6-6,CASNRAMEEKLFF,TGTGCCAGCAACAGGGCCATGGAGGAAAAACTGTTTTTT
TRBJ2-2,-,-,TRBV2,CASTPHGTSGTGELFF,TGTGCCAGCACCCCTCATGGAACTAGTGGGACCGGGGAGCTGTTTTTT
TRBJ2-7,-,-,TRBV6-1,CASSEALSNEQYF,TGTGCCAGCAGTGAAGCGCTCTCAAACGAGCAGTACTTC